This T cell receptor beta chain was sequenced during a study of shared clonotypes between healthy human individuals. This CDR3 has 15 residues. V lost 4 bases and J lost 0, with 11 bases in between. Per germline, CDR1 SGHRS and CDR2 YFSETQ. It was into CD45RA+ naive and CD45RA-negative memory subsets that the CD4+ cells were split. Deep-level assay runs were performed. Replicate sorted-subset PCRs were loaded with around 220 ng DNA, 31,000 or so T cell genomes. Clones were sequenced by immunoSEQ multiplex PCR, and TCRdb holds only the in-frame ones, with some missing. The table shows approximately 2.5 million clones, with about 92% occurring only once.

The chain has TRBV5-1 and TRBJ1-5; perhaps TRBD1 as D (5 bases). The TCR originated in a young man in good health. The sample taken for sequencing was naive CD4+ T cells sorted from blood. Noted subset: CD45RA+ positively selected. Here the CDR3 reads CASSPGTYSNQPQHF. For the CDR3, the DNA is TGCGCCAGCAGCCCCGGGACCTATAGCAATCAGCCCCAGCATTTT.